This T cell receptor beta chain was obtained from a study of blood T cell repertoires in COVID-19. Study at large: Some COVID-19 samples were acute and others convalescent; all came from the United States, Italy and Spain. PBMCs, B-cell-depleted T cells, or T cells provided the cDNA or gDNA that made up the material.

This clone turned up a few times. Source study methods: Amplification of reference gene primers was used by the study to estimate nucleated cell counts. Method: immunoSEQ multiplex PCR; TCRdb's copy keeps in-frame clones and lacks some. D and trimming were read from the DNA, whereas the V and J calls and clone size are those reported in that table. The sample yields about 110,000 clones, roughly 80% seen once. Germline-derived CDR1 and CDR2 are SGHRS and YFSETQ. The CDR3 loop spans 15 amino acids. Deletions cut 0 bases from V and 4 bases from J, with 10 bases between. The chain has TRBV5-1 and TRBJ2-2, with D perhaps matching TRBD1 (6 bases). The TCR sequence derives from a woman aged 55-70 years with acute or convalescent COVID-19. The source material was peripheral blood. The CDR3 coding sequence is TGCGCCAGCAGCTTGGGAGGGGGAAGCACCGGGGAGCTGTTTTTT. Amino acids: CASSLGGGSTGELFF.